This T cell receptor beta chain comes out of a study of beta chain features in type 1 diabetes. CD4+ naive, central memory, regulatory and stem cell-like memory cells were sorted via CD45RO/CCR7/CD25/CD127/CD95/CD27. The study reverse transcribed the entire isolated RNA, so it sequenced expressed TCRB transcripts. Generated by immunoSEQ multiplex PCR, the TCRdb table keeps only in-frame clones and is missing some. The profile covers some 160,000 clones, with around 9.7% appearing a single time and 0.65% to 0.9% taken by the ten largest. Study results and caveats: Shorter TCRB CDR3s, moderately but significantly so, marked every one of the four CD4+ subsets in Type 1 diabetes patients.

In regard to this clone: Antigen specificity is unknown.

The sequencing input was central memory CD4+ T cells from blood. The TCR was taken from a woman aged 25-40 years with type 1 diabetes.

The CDR3, as DNA: TGTGCCTGGAGTGCGAACAGCTACGAGCAGTACTTC. It yields the protein CAWSANSYEQYF. The V and J genes are TRBV30 and TRBJ2-7, with D unclear. The CDR3 runs to 12 residues. From germline, CDR1 is GTSNPN and CDR2 SVGIG (reference sequence). The V end was cut by 1 base, the J end by 3 bases, with 7 bases between.